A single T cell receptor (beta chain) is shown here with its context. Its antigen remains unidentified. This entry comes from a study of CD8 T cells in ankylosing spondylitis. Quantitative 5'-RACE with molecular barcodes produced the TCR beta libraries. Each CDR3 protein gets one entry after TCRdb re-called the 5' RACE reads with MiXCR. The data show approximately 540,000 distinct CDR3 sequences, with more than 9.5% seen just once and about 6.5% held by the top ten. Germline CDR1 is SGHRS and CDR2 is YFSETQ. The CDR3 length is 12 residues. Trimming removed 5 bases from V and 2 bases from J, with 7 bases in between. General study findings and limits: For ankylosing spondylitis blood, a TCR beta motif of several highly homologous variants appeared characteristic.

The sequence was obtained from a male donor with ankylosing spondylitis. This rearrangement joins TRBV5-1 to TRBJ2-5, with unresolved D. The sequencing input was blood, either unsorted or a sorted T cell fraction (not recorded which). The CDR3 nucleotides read TGCGCCAGCAGAGAACAGCAAGAGACCCAGTACTTC. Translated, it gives CASREQQETQYF.